This T cell receptor beta chain was recorded in a study of molecular identifiers for immune sequencing clone quantification. Study summary: For replicates, RNA isolated from around 20,000 or 99,000 naive CD8 cells was divided into five portions, of which four were sequenced. General study findings and limits: The share of molecules held by clones above 20 RNA copies was over 97% in effector cells and under 1% in naive cells.

CDR1 is LGHNA, CDR2 YNFKEQ, per germline. The CDR3 has 14 amino acids. The V end was cut by 1 base, the J end by 5 bases, with 10 bases between. Comment on this clonotype: Its antigen remains unknown.

Sorted cells numbering about 20,000 to 1,000,000, with 10%, 30% or 50% RNA, yielded the naive CD8 libraries. Methods described previously, with TCR primers listed, were used for bulk TCR libraries. TCRdb re-analysed the PCR reads in MiXCR, keeping a single row per CDR3 protein. The data hold about 100,000 distinct CDR3 sequences, with over 30% observed a single time. The sample consisted of naive CD8+ T cells from blood, with Jurkat cell RNA spiked in. The subset: FACS-sorted CD8+CD4-CCR7+CD45RA+ naive T cells. The rearrangement links TRBV4-2 to TRBJ2-3; no definite D call. The TCR originated in a human donor in good health. Some libraries in this study had Jurkat cell RNA spiked in. The CDR3 DNA reads as TGTGCCAGCAGCCAAGGATGGGCCGGAGATACGCAGTATTTT. It specifies CASSQGWAGDTQYF.